This T cell receptor beta chain emerged from a study of technical replicates of blood from a handful of donors. This CDR3 is built from 14 residues. V dropped 5 bases and J dropped 4; count of bases not matched to a gene: 7. CDR1 and CDR2 (germline): SGHVS, FQNEAQ. Clones were sequenced by immunoSEQ multiplex PCR, and TCRdb holds only the in-frame ones, with some missing. The data hold almost 90,000 clones, with 95% observed a single time. The clonotype comes from a human donor in good health. The sample was T cells isolated from PBMCs. The chain carries TRBV7-8 and TRBJ2-7; 8 bases are shared with TRBD1. In nucleotides, the CDR3 is TGTGCCAGCAGCCGGACAGGGATTTTATACGAGCAGTACTTC. This codes for CASSRTGILYEQYF.